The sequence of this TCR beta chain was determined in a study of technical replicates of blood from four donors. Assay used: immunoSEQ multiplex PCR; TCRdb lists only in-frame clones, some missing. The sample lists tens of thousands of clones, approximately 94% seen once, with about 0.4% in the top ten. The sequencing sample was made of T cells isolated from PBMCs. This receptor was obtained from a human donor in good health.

CDR3 DNA sequence: TGCGCCAGCAGCTTGGGAGGCGGCTGGTTCTTC. The encoded protein is CASSLGGGWFF. The gene calls are TRBV5-1 and TRBJ2-1; D unresolved. The CDR3 runs to 11 residues. Germline CDR1 reads SGHRS; CDR2 reads YFSETQ. The V and J ends lost 0 bases and 15 bases respectively, with 10 bases between them.